This T cell receptor beta chain was sequenced in a study of CD8+ T cells in alopecia areata. This CDR3 is built from 15 residues. The V gene's germline CDR1 is SGHRS and CDR2 YFSETQ. The V and J ends lost 0 bases and 2 bases respectively, with 10 bases between them. Sequencing templates came from extracted RNA that was reverse transcribed into cDNA. Libraries were prepared by immunoSEQ multiplex PCR; TCRdb keeps only in-frame clonotypes and omits some of them. The table has about 190,000 clones, about three fifths seen once. This clone occurred a few times. Sample treatment: oral pan-JAK inhibitor, 5-10 mg twice daily.

The clonotype originates from a human donor with alopecia areata. This sample comprised CD4+ T cells sorted from blood, obtained at week 4, from a patient treated with tofacitinib. The chain is built from TRBV5-1 and TRBJ2-3, with TRBD1 as a possible D gene (5 bases). CDR3 amino acids: CASSLEGADTDTQYF. CDR3 nucleotides: TGCGCCAGCAGCTTGGAAGGGGCCGACACAGATACGCAGTATTTT.